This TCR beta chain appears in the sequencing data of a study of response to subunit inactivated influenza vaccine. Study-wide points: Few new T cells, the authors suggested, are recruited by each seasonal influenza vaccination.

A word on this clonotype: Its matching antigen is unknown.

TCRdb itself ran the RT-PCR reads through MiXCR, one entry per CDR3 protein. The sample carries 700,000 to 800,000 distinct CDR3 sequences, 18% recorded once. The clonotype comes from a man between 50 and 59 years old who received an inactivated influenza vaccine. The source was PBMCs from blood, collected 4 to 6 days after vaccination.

The CDR3 coding sequence is TGCGCCAGCAGATCTAGCCGGAGGGCCAATGAGCAGTTCTTC. It is translated as CASRSSRRANEQFF. The rearrangement links TRBV5-1 to TRBJ2-1, with a weak D call TRBD2 (6 bases). The ends were cut back, 5 bases at V and 6 bases at J, with 15 bases in the middle. Germline V gene sequence: CDR1 SGHRS, CDR2 YFSETQ. This CDR3 has 14 amino acids.